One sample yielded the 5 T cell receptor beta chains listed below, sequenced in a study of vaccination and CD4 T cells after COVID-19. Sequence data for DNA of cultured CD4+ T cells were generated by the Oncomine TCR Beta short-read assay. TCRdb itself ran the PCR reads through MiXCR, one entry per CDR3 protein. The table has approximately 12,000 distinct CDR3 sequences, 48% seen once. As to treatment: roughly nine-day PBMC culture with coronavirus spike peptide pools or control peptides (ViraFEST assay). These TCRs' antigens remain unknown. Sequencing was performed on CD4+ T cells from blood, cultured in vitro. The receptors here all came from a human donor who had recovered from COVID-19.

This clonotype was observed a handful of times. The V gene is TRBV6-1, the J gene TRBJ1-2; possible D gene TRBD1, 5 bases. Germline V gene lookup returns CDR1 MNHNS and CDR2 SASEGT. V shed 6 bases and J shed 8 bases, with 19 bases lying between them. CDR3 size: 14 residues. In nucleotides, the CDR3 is TGTGCCAGCAGCTGGGACCCATTAAAGGGGGGCTACACCTTC. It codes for CASSWDPLKGGYTF.

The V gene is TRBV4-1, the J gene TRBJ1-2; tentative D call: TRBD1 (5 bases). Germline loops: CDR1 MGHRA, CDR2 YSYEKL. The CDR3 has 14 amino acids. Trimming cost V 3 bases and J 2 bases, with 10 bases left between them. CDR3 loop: CASSQQSGNYGYTF. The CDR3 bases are TGCGCCAGCAGCCAGCAGTCAGGGAACTATGGCTACACCTTC.

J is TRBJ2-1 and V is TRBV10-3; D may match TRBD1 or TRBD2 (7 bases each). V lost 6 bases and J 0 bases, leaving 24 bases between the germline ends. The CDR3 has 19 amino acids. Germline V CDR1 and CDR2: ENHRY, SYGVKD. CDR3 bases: TGTGCCATCAGGGGGAGGGGACAGCCACAATATGGCTCCTACAATGAGCAGTTCTTC. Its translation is CAIRGRGQPQYGSYNEQFF.

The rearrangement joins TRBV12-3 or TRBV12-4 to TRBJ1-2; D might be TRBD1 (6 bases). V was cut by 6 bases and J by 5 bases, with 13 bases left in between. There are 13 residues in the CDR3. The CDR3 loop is CASRVTGYYGYTF. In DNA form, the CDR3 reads TGTGCCAGCAGGGTGACAGGTTATTATGGCTACACCTTC.

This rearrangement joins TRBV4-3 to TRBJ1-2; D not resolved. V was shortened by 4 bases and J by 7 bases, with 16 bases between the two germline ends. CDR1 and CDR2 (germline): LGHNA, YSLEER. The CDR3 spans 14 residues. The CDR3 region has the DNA TGCGCCAGCAGCCCTTTTAGGGAGGTTTCTGGCTACACCTTC. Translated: CASSPFREVSGYTF.